This TCR beta chain was identified in a study of early T cells in non-severe SARS-CoV-2 infection. Attached unique molecular identifiers marked individual cDNA molecules. TCRdb independently ran MiXCR on the 5' RACE reads; one entry per CDR3 protein. In the table there are more than 60,000 distinct CDR3 sequences, around a tenth of which are singletons. This clonotype occurred a few times. This CDR3 comprises 16 residues. The germline V gene encodes CDR1 GTSNPN and CDR2 SVGIG (reference sequence). V was pared by 3 bases and J by 3 bases, with 18 bases between. The specimen was whole blood. This TCR came from an adult who was a healthcare worker with PCR-confirmed SARS-CoV-2 infection or an uninfected control (not recorded which). The chain uses TRBV30 and TRBJ2-4; D is ambiguous. CDR3 bases: TGTGCCTGGAGCCACCCCCGGGCCCTTTACAAAAACATTCAGTACTTC. Its protein is CAWSHPRALYKNIQYF.